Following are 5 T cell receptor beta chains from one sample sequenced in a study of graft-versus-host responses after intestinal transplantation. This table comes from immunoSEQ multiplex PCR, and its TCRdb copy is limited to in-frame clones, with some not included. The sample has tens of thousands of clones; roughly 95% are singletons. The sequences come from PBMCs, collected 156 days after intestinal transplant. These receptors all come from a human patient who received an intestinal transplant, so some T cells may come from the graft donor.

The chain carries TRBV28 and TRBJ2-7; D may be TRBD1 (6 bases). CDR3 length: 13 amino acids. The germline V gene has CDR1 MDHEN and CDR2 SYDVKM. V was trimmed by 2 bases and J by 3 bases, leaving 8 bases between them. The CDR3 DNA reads TGTGCCAGCAGTTTAGCCAGGGGCTACGAGCAGTACTTC. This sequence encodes CASSLARGYEQYF.

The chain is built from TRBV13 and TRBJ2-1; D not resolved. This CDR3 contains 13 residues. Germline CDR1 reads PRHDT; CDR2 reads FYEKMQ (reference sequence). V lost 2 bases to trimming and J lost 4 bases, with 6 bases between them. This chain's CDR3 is CASSLSLYNEQFF. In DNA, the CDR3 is TGTGCCAGCAGCTTATCTTTATACAATGAGCAGTTCTTC.

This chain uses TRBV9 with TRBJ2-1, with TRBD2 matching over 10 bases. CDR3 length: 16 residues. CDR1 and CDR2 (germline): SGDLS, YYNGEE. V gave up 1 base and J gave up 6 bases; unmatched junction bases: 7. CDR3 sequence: CASSVTAGGVSNEQFF. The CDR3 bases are TGTGCCAGCAGCGTAACAGCGGGAGGGGTTTCCAATGAGCAGTTCTTC.

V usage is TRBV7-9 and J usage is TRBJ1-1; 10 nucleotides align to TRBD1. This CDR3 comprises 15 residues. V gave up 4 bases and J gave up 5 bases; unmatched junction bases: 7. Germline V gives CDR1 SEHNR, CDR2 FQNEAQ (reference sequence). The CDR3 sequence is CASSYGQGGGTEAFF. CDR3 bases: TGTGCCAGCAGCTACGGACAGGGGGGAGGGACTGAAGCTTTCTTT.

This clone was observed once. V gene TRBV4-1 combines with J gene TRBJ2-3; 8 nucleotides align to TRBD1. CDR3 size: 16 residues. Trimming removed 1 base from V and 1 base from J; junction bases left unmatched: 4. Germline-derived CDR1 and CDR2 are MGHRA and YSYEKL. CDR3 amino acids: CASSQGNRGGTDTQYF. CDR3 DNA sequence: TGCGCCAGCAGCCAAGGAAACAGGGGGGGCACAGATACGCAGTATTTT.